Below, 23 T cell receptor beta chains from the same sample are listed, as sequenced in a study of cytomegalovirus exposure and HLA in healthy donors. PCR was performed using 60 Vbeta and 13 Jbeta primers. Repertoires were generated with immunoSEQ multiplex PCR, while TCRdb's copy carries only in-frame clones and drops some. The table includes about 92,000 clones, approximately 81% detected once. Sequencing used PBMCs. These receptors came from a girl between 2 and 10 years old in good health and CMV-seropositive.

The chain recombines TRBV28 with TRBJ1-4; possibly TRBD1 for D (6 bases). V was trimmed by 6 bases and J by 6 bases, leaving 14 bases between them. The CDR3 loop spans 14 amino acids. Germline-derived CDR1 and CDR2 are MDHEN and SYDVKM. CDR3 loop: CASSYSPGDEKLFF. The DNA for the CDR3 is TGTGCCAGCAGCTACAGCCCAGGGGATGAAAAACTGTTTTTT. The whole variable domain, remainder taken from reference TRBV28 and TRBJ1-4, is DVKVTQSSRYLVKRTGEKVFLECVQDMDHENMFWYRQDPGLGLRLIYFSYDVKMKEKGDIPEGYSVSREKKERFSLILESASTNQTSMYLCASSYSPGDEKLFFGSGTQLSVL.

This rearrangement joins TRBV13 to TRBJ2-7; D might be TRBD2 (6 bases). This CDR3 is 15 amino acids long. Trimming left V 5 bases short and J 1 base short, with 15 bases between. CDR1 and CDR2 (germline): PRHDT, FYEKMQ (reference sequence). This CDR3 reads CASSLRTGLSYEQYF. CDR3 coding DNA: TGTGCCAGCAGCCTCCGTACGGGACTTTCCTACGAGCAGTACTTC.

Here the CDR3 reads CAGLAGTGLFATQYF. For the CDR3, the DNA is TGTGCCGGGCTTGCCGGGACAGGGCTTTTTGCGACCCAGTACTTC. The chain uses TRBV2 and TRBJ2-5; 9 positions match TRBD1. Germline assignment: CDR1 SNHLY and CDR2 FYNNEI. V was pared by 11 bases and J by 7 bases, with 17 bases of the junction left unmatched. The length of the CDR3 is 15 residues.

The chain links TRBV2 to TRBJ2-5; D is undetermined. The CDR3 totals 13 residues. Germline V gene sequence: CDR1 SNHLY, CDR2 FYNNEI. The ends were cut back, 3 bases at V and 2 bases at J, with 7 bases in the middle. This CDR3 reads CASSETRQETQYF. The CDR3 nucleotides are TGTGCCAGCAGTGAGACACGGCAAGAGACCCAGTACTTC. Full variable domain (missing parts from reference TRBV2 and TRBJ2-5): EPEVTQTPSHQVTQMGQEVILRCVPISNHLYFYWYRQILGQKVEFLVSFYNNEISEKSEIFDDQFSVERPDGSNFTLKIRSTKLEDSAMYFCASSETRQETQYFGPGTRLLVL.

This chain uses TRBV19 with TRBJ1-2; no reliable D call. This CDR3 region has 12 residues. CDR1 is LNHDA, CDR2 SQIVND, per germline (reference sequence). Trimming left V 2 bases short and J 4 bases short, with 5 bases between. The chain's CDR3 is CASSIQSYGYTF. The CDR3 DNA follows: TGTGCCAGTAGTATACAGTCCTATGGCTACACCTTC.

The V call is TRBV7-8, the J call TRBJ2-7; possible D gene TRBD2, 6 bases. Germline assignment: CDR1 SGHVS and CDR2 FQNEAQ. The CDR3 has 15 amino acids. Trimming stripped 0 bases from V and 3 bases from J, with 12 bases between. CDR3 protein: CASSLARGGYYEQYF. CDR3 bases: TGTGCCAGCAGCTTAGCGCGAGGAGGGTACTACGAGCAGTACTTC.

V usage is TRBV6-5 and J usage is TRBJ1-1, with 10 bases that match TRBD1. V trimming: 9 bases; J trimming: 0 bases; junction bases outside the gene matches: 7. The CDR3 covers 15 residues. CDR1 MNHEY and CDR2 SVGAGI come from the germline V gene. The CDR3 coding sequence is TGTGCCAGTAAAGGGACAGGGGATATGAACACTGAAGCTTTCTTT. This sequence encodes CASKGTGDMNTEAFF.

The CDR3 reads CASSLNRYEQYF. The CDR3 DNA is TGTGCCAGCAGTTTAAATCGGTACGAGCAGTACTTC. This chain connects TRBV27 to TRBJ2-7, with D unresolved. Trimming shortened V by 2 bases and J by 4 bases, and 6 bases separated the two germline ends. Germline assignment: CDR1 MNHEY and CDR2 SMNVEV (reference sequence). The length of the CDR3 is 12 residues.

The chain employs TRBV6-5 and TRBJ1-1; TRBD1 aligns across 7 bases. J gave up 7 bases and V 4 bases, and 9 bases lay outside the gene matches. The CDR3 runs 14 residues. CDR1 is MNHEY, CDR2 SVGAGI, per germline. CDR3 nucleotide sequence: TGTGCCAGCAGTTTCGACAGGGCAAAAGATGAAGCTTTCTTT. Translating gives CASSFDRAKDEAFF.

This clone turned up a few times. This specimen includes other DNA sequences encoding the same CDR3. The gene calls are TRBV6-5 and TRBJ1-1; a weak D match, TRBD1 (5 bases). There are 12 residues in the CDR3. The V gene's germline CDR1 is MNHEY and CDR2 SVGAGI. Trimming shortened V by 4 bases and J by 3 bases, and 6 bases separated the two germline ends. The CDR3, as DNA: TGTGCCAGCAGTTCGGGGGACACTGAAGCTTTCTTT. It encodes CASSSGDTEAFF.

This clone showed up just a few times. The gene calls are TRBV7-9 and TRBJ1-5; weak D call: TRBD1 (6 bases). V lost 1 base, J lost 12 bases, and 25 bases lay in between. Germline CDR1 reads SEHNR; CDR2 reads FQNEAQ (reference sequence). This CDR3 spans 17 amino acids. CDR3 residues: CASSLGWGGASEWGQHF. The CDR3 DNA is TGTGCCAGCAGCTTAGGGTGGGGGGGGGCTTCGGAGTGGGGCCAGCATTTT. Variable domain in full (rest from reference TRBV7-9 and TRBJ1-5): DTGVSQNPRHKITKRGQNVTFRCDPISEHNRLYWYRQTLGQGPEFLTYFQNEAQLEKSRLLSDRFSAERPKGSFSTLEIQRTEQGDSAMYLCASSLGWGGASEWGQHFGDGTRLSIL.

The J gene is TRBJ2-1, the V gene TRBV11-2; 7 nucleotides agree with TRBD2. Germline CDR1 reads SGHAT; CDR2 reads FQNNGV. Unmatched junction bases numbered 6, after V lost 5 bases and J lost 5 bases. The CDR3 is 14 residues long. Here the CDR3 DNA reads TGTGCCAGCAGCCACAACCGGGGGGACAATGAGCAGTTCTTC. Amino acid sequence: CASSHNRGDNEQFF.

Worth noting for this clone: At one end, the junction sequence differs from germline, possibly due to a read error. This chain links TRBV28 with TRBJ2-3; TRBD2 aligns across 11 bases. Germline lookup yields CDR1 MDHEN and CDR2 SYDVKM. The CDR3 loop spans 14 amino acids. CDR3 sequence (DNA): TGTGCCAGCAATTTAGCGGGAGGGCCAGATACGCAGTATTTT. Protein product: CASNLAGGPDTQYF.

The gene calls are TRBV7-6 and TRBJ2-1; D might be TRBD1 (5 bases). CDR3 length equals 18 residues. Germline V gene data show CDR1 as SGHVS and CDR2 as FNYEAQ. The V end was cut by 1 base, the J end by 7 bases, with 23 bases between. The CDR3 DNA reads TGTGCCAGCAGCTTAGTGAATCTGGCAGGGATTGGTAAAAATGAGCAGTTCTTC. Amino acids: CASSLVNLAGIGKNEQFF.

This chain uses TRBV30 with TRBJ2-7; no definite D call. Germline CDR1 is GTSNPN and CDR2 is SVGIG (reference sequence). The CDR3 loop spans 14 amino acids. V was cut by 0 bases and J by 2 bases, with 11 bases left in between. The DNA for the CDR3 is TGTGCCTGGAGTGTACTTGAGTTGGCCTACGAGCAGTACTTC. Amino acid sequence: CAWSVLELAYEQYF.

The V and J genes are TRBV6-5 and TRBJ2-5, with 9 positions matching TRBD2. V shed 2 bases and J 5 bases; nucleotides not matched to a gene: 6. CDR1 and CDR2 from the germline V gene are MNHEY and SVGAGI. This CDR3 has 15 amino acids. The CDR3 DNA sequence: TGTGCCAGCAGTTACGTAGCGGGAGTACAGGAGACCCAGTACTTC. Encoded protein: CASSYVAGVQETQYF.

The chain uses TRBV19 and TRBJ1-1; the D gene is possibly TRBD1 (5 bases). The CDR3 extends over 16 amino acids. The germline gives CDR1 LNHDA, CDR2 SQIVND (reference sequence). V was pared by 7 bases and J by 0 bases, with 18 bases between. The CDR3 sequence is CASTGLGGDMNTEAFF. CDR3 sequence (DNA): TGTGCCAGTACCGGACTGGGGGGAGACATGAACACTGAAGCTTTCTTT.

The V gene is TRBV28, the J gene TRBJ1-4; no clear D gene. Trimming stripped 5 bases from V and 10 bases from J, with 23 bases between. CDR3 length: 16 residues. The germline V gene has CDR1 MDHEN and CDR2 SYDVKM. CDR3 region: CASSPPSVGTVGKLFF. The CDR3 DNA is TGTGCCAGCAGTCCACCAAGTGTGGGCACCGTAGGAAAACTGTTTTTT.

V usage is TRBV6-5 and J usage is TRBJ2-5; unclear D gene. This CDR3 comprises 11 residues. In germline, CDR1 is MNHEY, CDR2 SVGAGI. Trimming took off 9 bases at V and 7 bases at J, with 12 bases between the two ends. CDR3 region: CASSPGGTQYF. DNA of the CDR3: TGTGCCAGTTCCCCCGGTGGGACCCAGTACTTC.

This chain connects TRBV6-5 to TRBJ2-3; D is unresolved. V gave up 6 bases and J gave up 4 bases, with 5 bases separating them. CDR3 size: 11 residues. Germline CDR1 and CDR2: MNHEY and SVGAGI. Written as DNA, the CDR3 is TGTGCCAGCAGCCAATCAGATACGCAGTATTTT. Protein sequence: CASSQSDTQYF.

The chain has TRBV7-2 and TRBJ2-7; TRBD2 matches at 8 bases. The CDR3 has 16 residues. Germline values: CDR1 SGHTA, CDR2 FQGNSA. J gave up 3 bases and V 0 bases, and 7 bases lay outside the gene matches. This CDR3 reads CASSLAFRAGDYEQYF. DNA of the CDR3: TGTGCCAGCAGCTTAGCATTCCGAGCGGGAGACTACGAGCAGTACTTC.

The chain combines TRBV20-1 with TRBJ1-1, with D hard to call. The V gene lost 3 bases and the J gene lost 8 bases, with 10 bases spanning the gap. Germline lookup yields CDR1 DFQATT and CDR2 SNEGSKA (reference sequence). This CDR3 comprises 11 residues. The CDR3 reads CSARSGLEAFF. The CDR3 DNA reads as TGCAGTGCTAGGTCAGGATTAGAAGCTTTCTTT.

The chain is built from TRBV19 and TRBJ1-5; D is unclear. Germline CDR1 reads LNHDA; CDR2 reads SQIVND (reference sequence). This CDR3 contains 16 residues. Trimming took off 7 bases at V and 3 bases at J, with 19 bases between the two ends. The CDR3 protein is CASTSRRGGINQPQHF. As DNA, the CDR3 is TGTGCCAGTACCTCCAGACGAGGAGGGATCAATCAGCCCCAGCATTTT.